A selection of T cell receptor beta chains follows, all from one sample in a study of T cells in Graves' hyperthyroidism and ophthalmopathy. TCRdb used MiXCR to reprocess the multiplex PCR reads, holding one entry per CDR3 protein. Of fewer than 750,000 distinct CDR3 sequences in the sample, roughly 15% were seen once. The source material was blood. These receptors were obtained from a woman in her forties with Graves' ophthalmopathy. The CDR3 runs from the conserved cysteine through the conserved F or W. Fields, in order: D gene, J gene, clone size, V gene, CDR3 protein, CDR3 DNA. A D gene is named only where the DNA matches it firmly. Only some rows state a clone size, as once, few, many or a class for expanded clones.

>NA|TRBJ1-2|many|TRBV11-2
CASSPSWDERANYGYTF
TGTGCCAGCAGCCCCTCCTGGGATGAGCGAGCTAACTATGGCTACACCTTC
>TRBD1|TRBJ1-5|many|TRBV28
CASSLSIQTTGDQPQHF
TGTGCCAGCAGCCTATCAATCCAGACCACAGGGGATCAGCCCCAGCATTTT
>NA|TRBJ2-7|many|TRBV10-2
CASSELLLRDPVYEQYF
TGCGCCAGCAGTGAGCTCCTATTGAGGGATCCCGTCTACGAGCAGTACTTC
>NA|TRBJ1-1|many|TRBV30
CAWSVQFNTEAFF
TGTGCCTGGAGTGTACAGTTTAACACTGAAGCTTTCTTT
>NA|TRBJ2-5|many|TRBV18
CASSPPFETQYF
TGTGCCAGCTCACCACCCTTTGAGACCCAGTACTTC
>NA|TRBJ2-7|many|TRBV12-3/TRBV12-4
CASSGNSGEQYF
TGTGCCAGCAGTGGGAATTCGGGTGAGCAGTACTTC
>NA|TRBJ1-2|many|TRBV29-1
CSVEDGQGTGYTF
TGCAGCGTTGAAGATGGGCAGGGGACTGGCTACACCTTC
>TRBD1|TRBJ2-7|many|TRBV6-2/TRBV6-3
CASSYSRGGNEQYF
TGTGCCAGCAGTTACTCGAGAGGGGGCAACGAGCAGTACTTC
>NA|TRBJ1-5|many|TRBV6-1
CASRPGQFPQPQHF
TGTGCCAGCAGGCCCGGACAGTTTCCTCAGCCCCAGCATTTT
>NA|TRBJ2-2|many|TRBV27
CASSFVRGTGELFF
TGTGCCAGCAGTTTCGTACGAGGCACCGGGGAGCTGTTTTTT
>TRBD1|TRBJ1-6|NA|TRBV15
CATSRVRQGLDSPLHF
TGTGCCACCAGCAGAGTTCGACAGGGATTGGATTCACCCCTCCACTTT
>NA|TRBJ1-1|many|TRBV30
CAWAGGDTEAFF
TGTGCCTGGGCCGGAGGGGACACTGAAGCTTTCTTT
>TRBD2|TRBJ2-7|NA|TRBV7-6
CASSFIPGTSGSGSYEQYF
TGTGCTAGCAGCTTCATTCCCGGGACTAGCGGGAGTGGGTCCTACGAGCAGTACTTC
>NA|TRBJ1-1|many|TRBV29-1
CSVEDQAFF
TGCAGCGTTGAGGATCAAGCTTTCTTT
>TRBD1|TRBJ1-1|many|TRBV20-1
CSARDRDRKAMNTEAFF
TGCAGTGCTAGAGACCGGGACAGAAAGGCCATGAACACTGAAGCTTTCTTT
>NA|TRBJ1-3|many|TRBV7-8
CASSLGSALGGNTIYF
TGTGCCAGCAGCTTAGGGTCGGCCTTGGGTGGAAACACCATATATTTT
>NA|TRBJ2-2|many|TRBV6-1
CASIGRLGNTGELFF
TGTGCCAGCATTGGGCGTCTGGGGAACACCGGGGAGCTGTTTTTT
>TRBD1|TRBJ1-1|NA|TRBV12-3/TRBV12-4
CASSPTGGFTEAFF
TGTGCCAGCAGCCCGACAGGGGGTTTCACTGAAGCTTTCTTT
>NA|TRBJ2-7|many|TRBV7-2
CASSLVWGPQGEQYF
TGTGCCAGCAGCTTAGTGTGGGGCCCTCAGGGCGAGCAGTACTTC
>NA|TRBJ1-2|many|TRBV9
CASTGDHGDYGYTF
TGTGCCAGCACGGGGGACCACGGGGACTATGGCTACACCTTC
>TRBD2|TRBJ2-7|many|TRBV13
CASSPPLWGGTYEQYF
TGTGCCAGCAGCCCCCCTCTTTGGGGGGGAACCTACGAGCAGTACTTC
>TRBD2|TRBJ2-2|many|TRBV6-2/TRBV6-3
CASSTGLANTGELFF
TGTGCCAGCAGCACGGGACTAGCGAACACCGGGGAGCTGTTTTTT
>NA|TRBJ1-1|few|TRBV6-2/TRBV6-3
CATRLNTEAFF
TGTGCCACCAGACTGAACACTGAAGCTTTCTTT
>NA|TRBJ2-5|NA|TRBV3-1
CASSQDTGWQETQYF
TGTGCCAGCAGCCAAGATACCGGGTGGCAAGAGACCCAGTACTTC
>NA|TRBJ1-2|few|TRBV6-1
CASRPPRVNYGYTF
TGTGCCAGCAGGCCACCCCGGGTGAACTATGGCTACACCTTC
>NA|TRBJ1-1|many|TRBV7-9
CASSFSSLTEAFF
TGTGCCAGCAGCTTTTCCAGCCTCACTGAAGCTTTCTTT
>TRBD2|TRBJ2-1|many|TRBV5-1
CASSLDRGTRDLDEQFF
TGCGCCAGCAGCTTGGACAGAGGGACTAGGGACCTGGATGAGCAGTTCTTC
>TRBD1|TRBJ2-2|NA|TRBV6-5
CASSYRGPHTGELFF
TGTGCCAGCAGTTACAGGGGGCCCCACACCGGGGAGCTGTTTTTT
>NA|TRBJ2-2|many|TRBV27
CASSSHRARANTGELFF
TGTGCCAGCAGTTCACACAGGGCCCGAGCGAACACCGGGGAGCTGTTTTTT
>TRBD2|TRBJ2-7|many|TRBV2
CASSDGPSGRGEQYF
TGTGCCAGCAGTGACGGTCCTAGCGGGAGAGGTGAGCAGTACTTC
>NA|TRBJ2-7|many|TRBV20-1
CSAHAGPAVFEQYF
TGCAGTGCCCACGCCGGGCCGGCAGTTTTCGAGCAGTACTTC
>NA|TRBJ2-5|NA|TRBV5-1
CASGGTGGQETQYF
TGCGCCTCGGGGGGGACAGGAGGCCAAGAGACCCAGTACTTC
>TRBD1|TRBJ2-5|NA|TRBV24-1
CATSAQDRGQVETQYF
TGTGCCACCAGTGCCCAAGACAGGGGGCAGGTGGAGACCCAGTACTTC
>NA|TRBJ2-7|many|TRBV12-3/TRBV12-4
CASSRRGPSYEQYF
TGTGCCAGCAGTCGCCGGGGTCCATCCTACGAGCAGTACTTC
>NA|TRBJ2-6|many|TRBV7-3
CASSLTAGAGANVLTF
TGTGCCAGCAGCTTAACGGCAGGAGCTGGGGCCAACGTCCTGACTTTC
>TRBD1|TRBJ2-4|many|TRBV7-9
CASRPGTGVYGIQYF
TGTGCCAGTCGTCCCGGGACAGGCGTCTACGGCATTCAGTACTTC
>TRBD2|TRBJ2-2|NA|TRBV20-1
CSAIWTSGNTGELFF
TGCAGTGCTATCTGGACTAGCGGAAACACCGGGGAGCTGTTTTTT
>TRBD1|TRBJ2-5|many|TRBV20-1
CSARDLQGDEETQYF
TGCAGTGCTAGAGACCTCCAGGGGGACGAGGAGACCCAGTACTTC
>TRBD1|TRBJ2-5|NA|TRBV12-3/TRBV12-4
CASSTDRAQETQYF
TGTGCCAGCAGTACCGACAGGGCCCAAGAGACCCAGTACTTC
>TRBD1|TRBJ1-6|few|TRBV27
CASSSEQGRSSPLHF
TGTGCCAGCAGTTCCGAACAGGGGCGATCTTCACCCCTCCACTTT
>TRBD1|TRBJ2-7|NA|TRBV6-2/TRBV6-3
CASTSTGTGYIYEQYF
TGTGCCAGCACCTCCACCGGGACAGGGTATATCTACGAGCAGTACTTC
>NA|TRBJ1-2|many|TRBV3-1
CASSQDGSYHGYTF
TGTGCCAGCAGCCAAGACGGCAGCTATCATGGCTACACCTTC
>TRBD1|TRBJ2-7|many|TRBV10-3
CAISESPDRPNEQYF
TGTGCCATCAGTGAGTCCCCGGACAGGCCTAACGAGCAGTACTTC
>NA|TRBJ1-1|many|TRBV19
CASFGNTEAFF
TGTGCCAGTTTCGGGAACACTGAAGCTTTCTTT
>TRBD1|TRBJ1-1|many|TRBV7-2
CASSYGQGVQAFF
TGTGCCAGCAGCTATGGACAGGGGGTTCAAGCTTTCTTT
>NA|TRBJ1-2|NA|TRBV11-1
CASSFGRIHLNYGYTF
TGTGCCAGCAGCTTCGGCAGAATACACCTCAACTATGGCTACACCTTC
>NA|TRBJ1-5|NA|TRBV28
CASSLFTQPQHF
TGTGCCAGCAGTTTATTTACTCAGCCCCAGCATTTT
>TRBD1|TRBJ1-2|many|TRBV29-1
CSVSTGALLGYTF
TGCAGCGTTTCGACAGGGGCTCTACTCGGCTACACCTTC